These 3 T cell receptor beta chains were sequenced from one sample in a study of blood T cells in healthy people across ages (dated by TCRdb to the mid-2010s). Library preparation used 5' RACE. Sequencing was carried out with an Illumina HiSeq 2500. A second roughly 6 to 12 cycle PCR used a sample-barcoded 5' primer and a J-beta primer mix. TCRdb trimmed public reads at Q25 via fastp, called clones via MiXCR and kept in-frame beta chains. When rows share a CDR3 protein, they turn into one entry using the most common DNA and genes. For this sample there are fewer than 950,000 distinct CDR3 sequences; under 40% appear just once. The ten largest clonotypes hold 13% of the sample. The source material was blood. These receptors all come from a man between 18 and 29 years old in good health.

In its sample, this clonotype was seen a few times. This chain connects TRBV29-1 to TRBJ1-4, with D uncertain. CDR1 and CDR2 (germline): SQVTM, ANQGSEA. V shed 6 bases and J shed 8 bases, with 13 bases lying between them. CDR3 length equals 12 residues. The CDR3 DNA is TGCAGCGTGCAGGCCGGCTCGGAAAAACTGTTTTTT. This gives the protein CSVQAGSEKLFF.

This sequence joins TRBV4-1 and TRBJ1-5; 7 positions agree with TRBD1. The CDR3 loop spans 15 amino acids. CDR1 and CDR2 (germline): MGHRA, YSYEKL. V lost 1 base and J lost 1; bases outside the gene matches: 1. Here the CDR3 DNA reads TGCGCCAGCAGCCAAGGAGGGGGCAGCAATCAGCCCCAGCATTTT. It translates to CASSQGGGSNQPQHF.

This clonotype was picked up many times. This chain links TRBV12-3 or TRBV12-4 with TRBJ1-2; no definite D call. V was shortened by 2 bases and J by 4 bases, with 8 bases between the two germline ends. There are 13 residues in the CDR3. CDR3 loop: CASSLKRSYGYTF. DNA for the CDR3: TGTGCCAGCAGTTTAAAACGGAGCTATGGCTACACCTTC.